The rows below give T cell receptor beta chains drawn from one sample of a study of blood T cell repertoires in COVID-19. TCRdb's table, derived via immunoSEQ multiplex PCR, lists solely in-frame clones and lacks some. The table includes approximately 12,000 clones, 73% detected once. The sample consisted of peripheral blood. Receptors originate from a human donor in a cohort sampled during active COVID-19. Each CDR3 is given with its conserved first and last residue. D genes are given only for firm matches. A row's size may be missing; if present it is once, few, many or a size class.

CDR3aa: CASGPGTNSYEQYF
CDR3nt: TGTGCCAGCGGCCCCGGGACTAACTCCTACGAGCAGTACTTC
j_gene: TRBJ2-7
v_gene: TRBV6-5
abundance: few
d_gene: TRBD2

CDR3aa: CASSPRLVGWGTDTQYF
CDR3nt: TGTGCCAGCAGCCCGCGACTAGTAGGTTGGGGCACAGATACGCAGTATTTT
j_gene: TRBJ2-3
v_gene: TRBV7-9
abundance: -
d_gene: -

CDR3aa: CASSLLTTGELFF
CDR3nt: TGTGCCAGCAGCTTATTGACTACCGGGGAGCTGTTTTTT
j_gene: TRBJ2-2
v_gene: TRBV7-9
abundance: -
d_gene: -

CDR3aa: CASSLEGQGAWANVLTF
CDR3nt: TGTGCCAGCAGCCTAGAGGGACAGGGGGCCTGGGCCAACGTCCTGACTTTC
j_gene: TRBJ2-6
v_gene: TRBV7-3
abundance: -
d_gene: TRBD1

CDR3aa: CASSFLGLASTDTQYF
CDR3nt: TGTGCCAGCAGCTTCCTGGGACTAGCGTCCACAGATACGCAGTATTTT
j_gene: TRBJ2-3
v_gene: TRBV7-2
abundance: -
d_gene: TRBD2

CDR3aa: CASSSPAGGVTEAFF
CDR3nt: TGTGCCAGCAGTTCACCCGCAGGGGGAGTTACTGAAGCTTTCTTT
j_gene: TRBJ1-1
v_gene: TRBV27
abundance: -
d_gene: TRBD1

CDR3aa: CTSSRDRGAETQYF
CDR3nt: TGCACCAGCAGCCGCGACAGGGGTGCGGAGACCCAGTACTTC
j_gene: TRBJ2-5
v_gene: TRBV1
abundance: -
d_gene: -

CDR3aa: CASSLIQGAETQYF
CDR3nt: TGTGCCAGCAGCTTGATTCAGGGGGCAGAGACCCAGTACTTC
j_gene: TRBJ2-5
v_gene: TRBV5-4
abundance: -
d_gene: TRBD1

CDR3aa: CASSVVTGGTGELFF
CDR3nt: TGTGCCAGCAGCGTAGTTACAGGGGGAACCGGGGAGCTGTTTTTT
j_gene: TRBJ2-2
v_gene: TRBV9
abundance: -
d_gene: TRBD1

CDR3aa: CASSIVRGQGTGELFF
CDR3nt: TGTGCCAGTAGTATAGTACGGGGACAAGGGACCGGGGAGCTGTTTTTT
j_gene: TRBJ2-2
v_gene: TRBV19
abundance: -
d_gene: -

CDR3aa: CASSSADRGVTDTQYF
CDR3nt: TGTGCCAGCAGCTCCGCGGACAGGGGGGTGACAGATACGCAGTATTTT
j_gene: TRBJ2-3
v_gene: TRBV3-1/TRBV3-2
abundance: once
d_gene: TRBD1

CDR3aa: CSASHPGTSGEQYF
CDR3nt: TGCAGTGCTAGTCACCCCGGGACTAGCGGAGAGCAGTACTTC
j_gene: TRBJ2-7
v_gene: TRBV20-1
abundance: -
d_gene: TRBD2

CDR3aa: CASSLGSLNNEQFF
CDR3nt: TGTGCCAGCAGCTTAGGGTCCCTAAACAATGAGCAGTTCTTC
j_gene: TRBJ2-1
v_gene: TRBV7-8
abundance: -
d_gene: -

CDR3aa: CASSVGGLETQYF
CDR3nt: TGTGCCAGCAGCGTAGGAGGGTTGGAGACCCAGTACTTC
j_gene: TRBJ2-5
v_gene: TRBV9
abundance: -
d_gene: -

CDR3aa: CASSQGTGLYEQYF
CDR3nt: TGCGCCAGCAGCCAAGGGACAGGGCTTTACGAGCAGTACTTC
j_gene: TRBJ2-7
v_gene: TRBV4-3
abundance: -
d_gene: TRBD1

CDR3aa: CASSFSSENIQYF
CDR3nt: TGCGCCAGCAGCTTTTCCTCGGAAAACATTCAGTACTTC
j_gene: TRBJ2-4
v_gene: TRBV5-1
abundance: once
d_gene: -